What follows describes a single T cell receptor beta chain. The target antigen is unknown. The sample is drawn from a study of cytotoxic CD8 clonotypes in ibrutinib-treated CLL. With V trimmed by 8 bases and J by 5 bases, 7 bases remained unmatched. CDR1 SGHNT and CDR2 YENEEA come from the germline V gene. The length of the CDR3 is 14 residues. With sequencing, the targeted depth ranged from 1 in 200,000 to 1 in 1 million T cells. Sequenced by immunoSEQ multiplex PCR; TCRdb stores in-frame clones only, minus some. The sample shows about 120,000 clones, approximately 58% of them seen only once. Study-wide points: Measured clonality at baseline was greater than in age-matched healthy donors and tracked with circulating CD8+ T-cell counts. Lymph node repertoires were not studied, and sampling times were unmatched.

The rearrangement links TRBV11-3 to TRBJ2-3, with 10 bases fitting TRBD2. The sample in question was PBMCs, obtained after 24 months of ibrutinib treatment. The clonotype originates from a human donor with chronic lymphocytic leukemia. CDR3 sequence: CASVSSGGKDTQYF. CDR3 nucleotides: TGTGCCAGCGTCTCTAGCGGGGGCAAAGATACGCAGTATTTT. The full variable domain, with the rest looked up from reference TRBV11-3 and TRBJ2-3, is EAGVVQSPRYKIIEKKQPVAFWCNPISGHNTLYWYLQNLGQGPELLIRYENEEAVDDSQLPKDRFSAERLKGVDSTLKIQPAELGDSAVYLCASVSSGGKDTQYFGPGTRLTVL.